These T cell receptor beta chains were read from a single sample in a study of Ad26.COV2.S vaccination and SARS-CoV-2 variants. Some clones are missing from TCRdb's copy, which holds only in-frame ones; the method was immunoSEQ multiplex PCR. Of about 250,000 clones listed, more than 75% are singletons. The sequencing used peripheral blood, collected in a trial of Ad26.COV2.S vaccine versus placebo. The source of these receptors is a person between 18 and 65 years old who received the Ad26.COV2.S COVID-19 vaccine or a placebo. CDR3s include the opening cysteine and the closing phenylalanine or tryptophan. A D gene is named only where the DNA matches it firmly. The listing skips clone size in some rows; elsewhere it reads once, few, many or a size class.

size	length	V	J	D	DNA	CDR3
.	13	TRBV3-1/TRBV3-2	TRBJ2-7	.	TGTGCCAGCAGCCAGATCTTAGGAGACACTGCCAACTTC	CASSQILGDTANF
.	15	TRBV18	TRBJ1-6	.	TGTGCCAGCTCACCGTCGGCCGATTATAATTCACCCCTCCACTTT	CASSPSADYNSPLHF
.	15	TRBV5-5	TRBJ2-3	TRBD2	TGTGCCAGCAGCTTCCTAGCGGGGGCGCCGGGTACGCAGTATTTT	CASSFLAGAPGTQYF
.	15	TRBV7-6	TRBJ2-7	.	TGTGCCAGCGGTCCCTACGCTGAGCGGTCCTACGAGCAGTACTTC	CASGPYAERSYEQYF
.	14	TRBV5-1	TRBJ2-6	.	TGCGCCAGCAGCTTGTCCTCTGGGGCCAACGTCCTGACTTTC	CASSLSSGANVLTF
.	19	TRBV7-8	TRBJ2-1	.	TGTGCCAGCAGCTTAGCGCGAGTAGGCGGGGGCTTCGCCTACAATGAGCAGTTCTTC	CASSLARVGGGFAYNEQFF
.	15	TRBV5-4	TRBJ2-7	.	TGTGCCAGCAGCACCGGACAGGGACTAGCCTACGAGCAGTACTTC	CASSTGQGLAYEQYF
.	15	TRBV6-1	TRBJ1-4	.	TGTGCCAGCAGTGAAGCCCCGTACCCTAATGAAAAACTGTTTTTT	CASSEAPYPNEKLFF
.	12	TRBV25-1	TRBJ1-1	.	TGTGCCAGCAGTGTAGGGTCGGGTGAAGCTTTCTTT	CASSVGSGEAFF
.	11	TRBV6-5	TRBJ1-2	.	TGTGCCACAAACGATGGCGGTGGCTACACCTTC	CATNDGGGYTF
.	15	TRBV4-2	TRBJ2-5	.	TGTGCCAGCAGCCAAGACCCTGCGTACCAAGAGACCCAGTACTTC	CASSQDPAYQETQYF
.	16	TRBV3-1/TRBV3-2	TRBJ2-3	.	TGTGCCAGCAGCCAGGGGGGAAGGGGAAACACAGATACGCAGTATTTT	CASSQGGRGNTDTQYF
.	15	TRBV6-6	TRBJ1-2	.	TGTGCCAGCAGTTACGAGGGACGCCCTGACTATGGCTACACCTTC	CASSYEGRPDYGYTF
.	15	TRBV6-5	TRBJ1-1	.	TGTGCCAGCAGTTACTCCACAAACCAAAACACTGAAGCTTTCTTT	CASSYSTNQNTEAFF
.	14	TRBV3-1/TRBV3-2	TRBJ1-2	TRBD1	TGTGCCAGCAGCCCCGGGACAGGGATGCAGGGCTACACCTTC	CASSPGTGMQGYTF
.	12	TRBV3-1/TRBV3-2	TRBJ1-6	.	TGTGCCAGCAGCCAAGATCCCGAGATACTCCACTTT	CASSQDPEILHF
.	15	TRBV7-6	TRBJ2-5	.	TGTGCCAGCAGCCCAGGATTCACGGATCAAGAGACCCAGTACTTC	CASSPGFTDQETQYF
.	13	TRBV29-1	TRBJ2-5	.	TGCAGCGTTGAGACGAGGACCCAAGAGACCCAGTACTTC	CSVETRTQETQYF
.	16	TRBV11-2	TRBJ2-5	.	TGTGCCAGCAGCTCGAGACAGACATTGCTTCAAGAGACCCAGTACTTC	CASSSRQTLLQETQYF
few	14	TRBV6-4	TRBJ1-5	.	TGTGCCAGCAGTGAGGGGGAAAGCAATCAGCCCCAGCATTTT	CASSEGESNQPQHF
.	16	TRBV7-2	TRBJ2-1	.	TGTGCCAGCAGCCCAGTGGCAGGGAGCTCCTACAATGAGCAGTTCTTC	CASSPVAGSSYNEQFF
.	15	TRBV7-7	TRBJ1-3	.	TGTGCTAGCAGCCCCACAGTAGGCTCTGGAAACACCATATATTTT	CASSPTVGSGNTIYF
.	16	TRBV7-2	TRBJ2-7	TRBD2	TGTGCCAGCAGCTTACGTAGCGGGGGCGTTACCTACGAGCAGTACTTC	CASSLRSGGVTYEQYF
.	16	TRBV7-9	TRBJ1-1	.	TGTGCCAGCAGTCCCACGGGGGGGCCGGAGAGCACTGAAGCTTTCTTT	CASSPTGGPESTEAFF
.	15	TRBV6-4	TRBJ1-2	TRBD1	TGTGCCAGCAGTGACGGGACAGAAAGTTCGGAGGGCTACACCTTC	CASSDGTESSEGYTF
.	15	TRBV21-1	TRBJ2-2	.	TGTGCCAGCAGCGAAGGACAGGAAGAGGCCGGGGAGCTGTTTTTT	CASSEGQEEAGELFF
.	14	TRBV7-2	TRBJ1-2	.	TGTGCCAGCAGCGCAAACAGGGTCGGCTATGGCTACACCTTC	CASSANRVGYGYTF
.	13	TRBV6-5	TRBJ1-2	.	TGTGCCAGCAGACCAGGACAGAACTATGGCTACACCTTC	CASRPGQNYGYTF
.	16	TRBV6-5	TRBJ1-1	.	TGTGCCAGCAGTTACCCCGAACAGAATACGAACACTGAAGCTTTCTTT	CASSYPEQNTNTEAFF
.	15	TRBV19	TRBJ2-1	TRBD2	TGTGCCAGTAAACTAGCGGGAGACCCCTACAATGAGCAGTTCTTC	CASKLAGDPYNEQFF
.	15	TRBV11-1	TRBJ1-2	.	TGTGCCAGCAGCTCCAGGGGCACTCTTAACTATGGCTACACCTTC	CASSSRGTLNYGYTF
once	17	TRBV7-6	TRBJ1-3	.	TGTGCCAGCAGCTTAAAAGCAGGGGCACTCTCTGGAAACACCATATATTTT	CASSLKAGALSGNTIYF
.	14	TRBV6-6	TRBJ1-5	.	TGTGCCAGTACCGAACGCGGGACACATCAGCCCCAGCATTTT	CASTERGTHQPQHF
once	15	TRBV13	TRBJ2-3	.	TGTGCCAGCAGCCCCGTTGGGCAGGGCGGAGATACGCAGTATTTT	CASSPVGQGGDTQYF
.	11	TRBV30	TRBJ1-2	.	TGTGCCTGGAGTTCTAACTATGGCTACACCTTC	CAWSSNYGYTF
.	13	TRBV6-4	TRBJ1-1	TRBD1	TGTGCCAGCAGAAATCGAGGGACAGCTGAAGCTTTCTTT	CASRNRGTAEAFF
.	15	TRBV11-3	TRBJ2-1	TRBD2	TGTGCCAGCAGCTCCCACGGGGGGGCCGCTTATGAGCAGTTCTTC	CASSSHGGAAYEQFF
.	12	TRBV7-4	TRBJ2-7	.	TGTGCCAGCAGCTTAGCGGTCAGGCAACTCCCATTC	CASSLAVRQLPF
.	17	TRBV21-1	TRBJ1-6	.	TGTGCCAGCAGCAAATTATTGAAACAGGTCTATAATTCACCCCTCCACTTT	CASSKLLKQVYNSPLHF
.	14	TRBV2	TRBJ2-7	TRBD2	TGTGCCAGCAATAAGCTAGCGGGAGGGAGGGAGCAGTACTTC	CASNKLAGGREQYF
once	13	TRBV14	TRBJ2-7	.	TGTGCCAGCAGCCAAGCCAGGGCGCTGGAGCAGTACTTC	CASSQARALEQYF